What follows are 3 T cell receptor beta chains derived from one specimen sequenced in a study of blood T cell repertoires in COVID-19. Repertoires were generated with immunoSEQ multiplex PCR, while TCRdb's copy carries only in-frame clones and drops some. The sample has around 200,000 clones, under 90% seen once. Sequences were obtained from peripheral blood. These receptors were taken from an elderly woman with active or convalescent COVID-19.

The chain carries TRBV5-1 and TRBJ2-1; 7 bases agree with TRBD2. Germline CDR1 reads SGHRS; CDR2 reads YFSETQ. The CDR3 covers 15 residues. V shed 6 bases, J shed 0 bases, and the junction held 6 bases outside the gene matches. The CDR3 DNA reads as TGCGCCAGCACTCTAGCGGACTTCTCCTACAATGAGCAGTTCTTC. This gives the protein CASTLADFSYNEQFF.

CDR3 sequence (DNA): TGTGCCAGCGGGCGGGGGGCCGTAGATACGCAGTATTTT. This sequence encodes CASGRGAVDTQYF. The V and J genes are TRBV3-1 (or the pseudogene TRBV3-2) and TRBJ2-3, with 8 bases that match TRBD2. The junction had 6 bases not matched to a gene; V was cut back by 8 bases and J by 5 bases. The CDR3 covers 13 residues. In germline, CDR1 is LGHDT, CDR2 YNNKEL (reference sequence).

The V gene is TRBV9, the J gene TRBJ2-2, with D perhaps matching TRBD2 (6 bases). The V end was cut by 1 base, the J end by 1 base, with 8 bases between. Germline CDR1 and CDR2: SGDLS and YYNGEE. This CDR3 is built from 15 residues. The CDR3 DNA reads TGTGCCAGCAGCGTAACTAGCTTGAACACCGGGGAGCTGTTTTTT. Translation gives CASSVTSLNTGELFF.